The next 28 T cell receptor beta chains were all read from a single sample in a study of blood T cell repertoires in COVID-19. Libraries were prepared by immunoSEQ multiplex PCR; TCRdb keeps only in-frame clonotypes and omits some of them. Found here are fewer than 400,000 clones, about nine tenths of them singletons; the top ten hold about 5%. Material for sequencing was PBMCs or T cells enriched from blood (not recorded which). The receptors were sampled from a man aged 55-75 years who had recovered from COVID-19.

This chain joins TRBV7-9 and TRBJ1-1, with D possibly matching TRBD1 (5 bases). Germline lookup yields CDR1 SEHNR and CDR2 FQNEAQ (reference sequence). The CDR3 extends over 14 amino acids. The V and J ends lost 8 bases and 4 bases respectively, with 17 bases between them. CDR3 sequence: CASGGDWGLTEAFF. The CDR3 DNA reads as TGTGCCAGCGGAGGGGATTGGGGCCTCACTGAAGCTTTCTTT.

The chain couples TRBV19 to TRBJ1-2, with D uncertain. Trimming stripped 9 bases from V and 2 bases from J, with 16 bases between. CDR1 and CDR2 (germline): LNHDA, SQIVND (reference sequence). The CDR3 runs to 14 residues. The CDR3 DNA sequence: TGTGCCAGAGAGAAAGAGCAGAGGAACTATGGCTACACCTTC. Translating gives CAREKEQRNYGYTF.

This clone came up once. This chain links TRBV5-1 with TRBJ2-5; D might be TRBD1 (8 bases). With 0 bases removed from V and 1 base from J, the gap between germline ends came to 19 bases. Germline assignment: CDR1 SGHRS and CDR2 YFSETQ. The CDR3 loop spans 18 amino acids. The CDR3 loop reads CASSLAIGQGGGQETQYF. In DNA form, the CDR3 reads TGCGCCAGCAGCTTGGCCATCGGACAGGGAGGGGGCCAAGAGACCCAGTACTTC.

V and J are TRBV2 and TRBJ2-7; D perhaps matches TRBD2 (6 bases). Trimming removed 8 bases from V and 1 base from J, with 12 bases in between. The CDR3 contains 13 residues. Germline V lookup: CDR1 SNHLY, CDR2 FYNNEI. CDR3 DNA sequence: TGTGCCAGCTGTCCCGGACTATCCTACGAGCAGTACTTC. Its protein product is CASCPGLSYEQYF.

J is TRBJ2-3 and V is TRBV5-4; 7 bases align to TRBD2. J lost 1 base, V lost 0 bases, and 11 bases had no gene match. The CDR3 has 18 residues. CDR1 and CDR2 (germline): SGHNT, YYREEE (reference sequence). The CDR3: CASSLEVGRGLRTDTQYF. CDR3 in DNA: TGTGCCAGCAGCTTGGAGGTGGGGAGGGGACTTCGCACAGATACGCAGTATTTT.

This clone occurred once. The gene calls are TRBV6-5 and TRBJ2-5; D might be TRBD1 (6 bases). Deletions cut 6 bases from V and 1 base from J, with 9 bases between. Germline V lookup: CDR1 MNHEY, CDR2 SVGAGI. CDR3 length equals 13 residues. In DNA, the CDR3 is TGTGCCAGCAGGGGACACTCCCAAGAGACCCAGTACTTC. It is translated as CASRGHSQETQYF.

The chain joins TRBV24-1 to TRBJ2-3; TRBD2 matches 9 bases. The CDR3 consists of 16 residues. CDR1 and CDR2 (germline): KGHDR, SFDVKD. Trimming removed 2 bases from V and 4 bases from J; junction bases left unmatched: 6. CDR3 region: CATSDSGAGGADTQYF. CDR3 nucleotide sequence: TGTGCCACCAGTGATTCGGGTGCGGGGGGGGCAGATACGCAGTATTTT.

The chain links TRBV21-1 to TRBJ1-5; the table's D call, TRBD1, was not checked against the DNA. TRBV21-1 is designated a pseudogene. This CDR3 contains 15 residues. The CDR3 DNA reads TGTGCCAGCAGCCGCCGGGACAGGGGATCTCAGCCCCAGCATTTT. Amino acid sequence: CASSRRDRGSQPQHF.

The rearrangement uses TRBV5-6 and TRBJ1-4; D remains ambiguous. V was cut by 4 bases and J by 3 bases, with 13 bases left in between. CDR1 is SGHDT, CDR2 YYEEEE, per germline. The CDR3 has 15 amino acids. CDR3: CASSLAGAANEKLFF. CDR3 DNA: TGTGCCAGCAGCCTGGCGGGTGCGGCTAATGAAAAACTGTTTTTT.

The chain uses TRBV19 and TRBJ2-5; no firm D call. In germline, CDR1 is LNHDA, CDR2 SQIVND (reference sequence). The CDR3 runs to 15 residues. V was cut by 3 bases and J by 1 base, with 12 bases left in between. The CDR3 reads CASSIGAAGQETQYF. The CDR3 nucleotides read TGTGCCAGTAGTATTGGTGCGGCCGGCCAAGAGACCCAGTACTTC.

The J gene is TRBJ2-1, the V gene TRBV4-3; D perhaps matches TRBD1 (5 bases). Germline values: CDR1 LGHNA, CDR2 YSLEER. The CDR3 is made up of 13 amino acids. V lost 0 bases and J lost 9, with 9 bases in between. CDR3 protein: CASSQDLRVEQFF. CDR3 coding DNA: TGCGCCAGCAGCCAAGATCTCAGGGTTGAGCAGTTCTTC.

This sequence joins TRBV14 and TRBJ2-5; TRBD1 aligns across 9 bases. V was clipped by 5 bases and J by 5 bases; unmatched bases: 12. Germline loops: CDR1 SGHDN, CDR2 FVKESK. CDR3 length equals 16 residues. CDR3 coding DNA: TGTGCCAGCAGCTTCCGGACAGGGGTCGATTTGGAGACCCAGTACTTC. Translation gives CASSFRTGVDLETQYF.

The chain joins TRBV9 to TRBJ1-2; the match to TRBD1 covers 9 bases. J gave up 8 bases and V 4 bases, and 9 bases lay outside the gene matches. CDR1 SGDLS and CDR2 YYNGEE come from the germline V gene. The CDR3 is 14 residues long. CDR3 sequence (DNA): TGTGCCAGCAGCTCGGGACAGGGAATTGGCGGCTACACCTTC. Translation gives CASSSGQGIGGYTF.

The chain links TRBV7-2 to TRBJ2-7, with 8 bases aligning to TRBD2. Germline V gene sequence: CDR1 SGHTA, CDR2 FQGNSA. V shed 1 base, J shed 3 bases, and the junction held 11 bases outside the gene matches. The CDR3 runs to 17 residues. The CDR3, as DNA: TGTGCCAGCAGCTTAGAGGGGGTTAGCGGGATTATCTACGAGCAGTACTTC. Its translation: CASSLEGVSGIIYEQYF.

V and J are TRBV11-2 and TRBJ2-1, with TRBD2 matching over 7 bases. Germline V gene sequence: CDR1 SGHAT, CDR2 FQNNGV. Germline trimming cut 8 bases from V and 1 base from J; bases unmatched to any gene: 11. The CDR3 contains 16 residues. CDR3 DNA: TGTGCCAGCGAGTCCGGGAGGTCGAGGTCCTACAATGAGCAGTTCTTC. The encoded protein is CASESGRSRSYNEQFF.

The chain links TRBV18 to TRBJ1-5; 7 bases fit TRBD1. This CDR3 is built from 14 residues. Losses at the gene ends were 3 bases for V and 6 bases for J; bases not matched to a gene: 5. The germline CDR1 and CDR2 sequences are KGHSH and LQKENI. This chain's CDR3 is CASSPTGAGQPQHF. The DNA for the CDR3 is TGTGCCAGCTCACCCACAGGGGCGGGTCAGCCCCAGCATTTT.

As DNA, the CDR3 is TGTGCCAGCGGAGCGGGGGAGAACACTGAAGCTTTCTTT. Amino acids: CASGAGENTEAFF. The chain links TRBV7-6 to TRBJ1-1; a weak D match, TRBD1 (5 bases). V gave up 8 bases and J gave up 1 base, with 11 bases separating them. The CDR3 runs to 13 residues. Germline V gene sequence: CDR1 SGHVS, CDR2 FNYEAQ.

The V call is TRBV18, the J call TRBJ1-1; TRBD1 matches at 7 bases. The CDR3 contains 15 residues. V gave up 2 bases and J gave up 3 bases; unmatched junction bases: 6. Germline V lookup: CDR1 KGHSH, CDR2 LQKENI. The chain's CDR3 is CASSPYIRGDTEAFF. The CDR3 nucleotides are TGTGCCAGCTCACCATACATCAGGGGGGACACTGAAGCTTTCTTT.

The chain recombines TRBV19 with TRBJ1-2; a possible D gene is TRBD1 (5 bases). V was clipped by 2 bases and J by 4 bases, with 11 bases between them. The CDR3 spans 14 residues. CDR1 and CDR2 (germline): LNHDA, SQIVND (reference sequence). The CDR3, as DNA: TGTGCCAGTAGTATAAATACTGACAGCTATGGCTACACCTTC. It encodes CASSINTDSYGYTF.

The chain employs TRBV28 and TRBJ2-2; 12 nucleotides match TRBD2. CDR3 length equals 17 residues. Trimming removed 0 bases from V and 6 bases from J; junction bases left unmatched: 5. The V gene's germline CDR1 is MDHEN and CDR2 SYDVKM. For the CDR3, the DNA is TGTGCCAGCAGTTTATGGCGTCTAGCGGGAGGGCCCGGGGAGCTGTTTTTT. This sequence encodes CASSLWRLAGGPGELFF.

This chain joins TRBV19 and TRBJ1-1, with 11 bases that match TRBD1. Germline CDR1 and CDR2: LNHDA and SQIVND (reference sequence). The CDR3 has 15 amino acids. J was trimmed by 1 base and V by 7 bases; bases with no gene match: 5. DNA of the CDR3: TGTGCCAGTAACAGGGACAGGGGGAGGAACACTGAAGCTTTCTTT. It specifies CASNRDRGRNTEAFF.

The J gene is TRBJ1-1, the V gene TRBV7-9; a weak D match, TRBD1 (6 bases). Germline assignment: CDR1 SEHNR and CDR2 FQNEAQ (reference sequence). The CDR3 covers 14 residues. V was pared by 5 bases and J by 4 bases, with 14 bases between. CDR3 protein: CASSLALDSTEAFF. The CDR3 coding sequence is TGTGCCAGCAGCCTTGCCTTGGACAGCACTGAAGCTTTCTTT.

The rearrangement links TRBV9 to TRBJ1-2; 10 bases map to TRBD1. CDR3 length: 17 residues. Per germline, CDR1 SGDLS and CDR2 YYNGEE. The V segment lost 3 bases and the J segment 5 bases; nucleotides outside the gene matches: 13. This CDR3 is CASSGRPGQGMGYGYTF. The CDR3 coding sequence is TGTGCCAGCAGCGGAAGACCGGGACAGGGGATGGGATATGGCTACACCTTC. Supplemented by reference TRBV9 and TRBJ1-2, the full variable domain reads DSGVTQTPKHLITATGQRVTLRCSPRSGDLSVYWYQQSLDQGLQFLIQYYNGEERAKGNILERFSAQQFPDLHSELNLSSLELGDSALYFCASSGRPGQGMGYGYTFGSGTRLTVV.

V usage is TRBV11-3 and J usage is TRBJ2-7; no definite D call. This CDR3 is 14 amino acids long. Germline CDR1 reads SGHNT; CDR2 reads YENEEA. V gave up 3 bases and J gave up 0 bases, with 9 bases separating them. CDR3 in amino acids: CASSFSADSYEQYF. CDR3 coding DNA: TGTGCCAGCAGCTTCTCGGCGGACTCCTACGAGCAGTACTTC.

V usage is TRBV9 and J usage is TRBJ2-3; 7 bases fit TRBD2. The trim removed 4 bases at V and 1 base at J, leaving 9 bases unmatched. The CDR3 is made up of 16 amino acids. CDR1 and CDR2 (germline): SGDLS, YYNGEE. CDR3 sequence (DNA): TGTGCCAGCAGCTCCTGGACTAGTGTGGGCACAGATACGCAGTATTTT. Amino acid sequence: CASSSWTSVGTDTQYF.

A single count supports this clone. The chain carries TRBV27 and TRBJ1-3; D ambiguous. The V gene's germline CDR1 is MNHEY and CDR2 SMNVEV (reference sequence). The CDR3 sequence is 16 residues long. Trimming cost V 0 bases and J 0 bases, with 9 bases left between them. CDR3 sequence: CASSLSRPNSGNTIYF. Written as DNA, the CDR3 is TGTGCCAGCAGTTTATCGAGGCCGAACTCTGGAAACACCATATATTTT.

V usage is TRBV28 and J usage is TRBJ2-7; D perhaps matches TRBD1 (5 bases). The CDR3 extends over 13 amino acids. Germline V gene sequence: CDR1 MDHEN, CDR2 SYDVKM. With 2 bases removed from V and 7 bases from J, the gap between germline ends came to 12 bases. The chain's CDR3 is CASSLNPNREQYF. The CDR3 DNA reads TGTGCCAGCAGTTTAAACCCCAACAGGGAGCAGTACTTC. The variable domain in full, with the rest retrieved from reference TRBV28 and TRBJ2-7, is DVKVTQSSRYLVKRTGEKVFLECVQDMDHENMFWYRQDPGLGLRLIYFSYDVKMKEKGDIPEGYSVSREKKERFSLILESASTNQTSMYLCASSLNPNREQYFGPGTRLTVT.

This clone has only one observation. Within the sample, other DNA sequences also encode this same CDR3. This sequence joins TRBV5-1 and TRBJ2-1; TRBD2 aligns across 8 bases. The length of the CDR3 is 16 residues. Trimming took 4 bases from V and 0 from J; bases not matched to a gene: 6. Germline V gene lookup returns CDR1 SGHRS and CDR2 YFSETQ. The CDR3 sequence: CASSTTSGSSYNEQFF. The CDR3 nucleotides are TGCGCCAGCAGCACAACTAGCGGCAGCTCCTACAATGAGCAGTTCTTC.